The present T cell receptor (beta chain) was sequenced within a study of regulatory T cells in long-lasting Graves disease (dated by TCRdb to 2020 to 2022). At the level of the whole study: In the newly diagnosed Graves' disease group, patients had been taking antithyroid drugs for less than 3 months. The study was conducted in China and was registered as a clinical trial. Persistent Graves' disease patients were compared with newly diagnosed Graves' disease patients by peripheral blood TCR sequencing and RNA sequencing. A total of about 35 samples underwent TCR sequencing, from some 13 patients with persistent Graves' disease and some 20 patients with newly diagnosed Graves' disease. Study-wide conclusions, independent of this receptor: As a limitation, the authors acknowledged that the small sample size may reduce accuracy. Persistent disease showed preferential use of TRBV28, TRBJ1-2 and TRBJ2-5, whereas newly diagnosed disease favored TRBV20-1 and TRBJ2-1. Patients with persistent disease shared more public clonotypes (about 2,900) than newly diagnosed patients did (about 970). Only peripheral blood was studied, because thyroid tissue, the primary lesion, was inaccessible. Compared with newly diagnosed patients, patients with persistent Graves' disease had lower TCR Shannon entropy and fewer highly expanded clones, which suggests clonal expansion. Sequencing and analysis were restricted to the TCR beta chain.

Counted from cysteine to phenylalanine, this CDR3 has 14 amino acids. CDR3 DNA is the only sequence kept; it has 42 bases, read in frame from the first base. Here V drops 5 bases and J drops 3 bases, and the junction holds 5 bases not matched to any gene. The germline V gene yields SGHVS for CDR1 and FNYEAQ for CDR2. This clonotype has at least ten counts. The specificity of this receptor is unknown. No qualities accompany the bases; no much larger clone lies one base away. The time point label of this sample denotes: newly diagnosed GD, antithyroid drugs for less than 3 months. RNA was extracted from PBMCs in TRIzol for both TCR sequencing and RNA sequencing. The diagnosis of Graves' disease was made according to American Thyroid Association guidelines. Patients for the study were recruited at an endocrinology department in Xi'an, China. Each patient gave approximately 9.7 milliliters of peripheral blood, collected in an EDTA anticoagulant tube. Ficoll Paque Plus density gradient separation was used to isolate PBMCs, and no additional T cell sorting was done. An Agilent 2100 Bioanalyzer and agarose gel were used to check RNA quality, and a NanoDrop 2000 was used to measure RNA concentration.

The library was generated by multiplex PCR. TCRdb names Illumina HiSeq 4000 as the instrument used. iRepertoire HTBI primers and Arm-PCR amplification of CDR3 regions were used to construct TCR beta libraries. Before sequencing, the PCR products underwent gel purification. On the authors' methods: A total of roughly 65 TRBV and some 13 TRBJ segments were identified across samples and were used for gene usage analysis of CDR3 amino acid clonotypes. COPE and FqMerger were used to merge filtered high-quality paired reads into contigs. BLAST was used to align contigs to the IMGT TRBV, TRBD and TRBJ reference genes, and CDR3 was defined following IMGT. Any clonotype with a frequency above 0.1% was counted as a highly expanded clone. Shannon entropy was used to measure repertoire diversity, and the Gini coefficient was used to measure V-J evenness. A clonotype found in more than one individual was treated as public. Using fastp trimming at Q25 and MiXCR clonotype assembly, TCRdb reanalyzed the public sequencing data and kept in-frame beta chains. Entries that share a CDR3 protein sequence are merged under the most common genes and DNA. These V and J calls rely on TCRdb rather than the paper's analysis. The sample yields 350,000 to 400,000 distinct CDR3 sequences; around 16% were counted once. Of the sample, 20% to 25% falls within the top ten clones.

The source material was peripheral blood mononuclear cells (PBMCs), sampled at new diagnosis, from a patient treated with antithyroid drugs. This sequence uses TRBV7-6 and TRBJ2-7; 9 bases in the junction line up with TRBD1. The sequence was obtained from a female donor with Graves disease. The nucleotide sequence is given as TGTGCCAGCAGCACAGGACAGGGGAACTACGAGCAGTACTTC. It specifies CASSTGQGNYEQYF. This CDR3, with the reference TRBV7-6 and TRBJ2-7 proteins standing in past its ends, gives the full variable domain GAGVSQSPRYKVTKRGQDVALRCDPISGHVSLYWYRQALGQGPEFLTYFNYEAQQDKSGLPNDRFSAERPEGSISTLTIQRTEQRDSAMYRCASSTGQGNYEQYFGPGTRLTVT.